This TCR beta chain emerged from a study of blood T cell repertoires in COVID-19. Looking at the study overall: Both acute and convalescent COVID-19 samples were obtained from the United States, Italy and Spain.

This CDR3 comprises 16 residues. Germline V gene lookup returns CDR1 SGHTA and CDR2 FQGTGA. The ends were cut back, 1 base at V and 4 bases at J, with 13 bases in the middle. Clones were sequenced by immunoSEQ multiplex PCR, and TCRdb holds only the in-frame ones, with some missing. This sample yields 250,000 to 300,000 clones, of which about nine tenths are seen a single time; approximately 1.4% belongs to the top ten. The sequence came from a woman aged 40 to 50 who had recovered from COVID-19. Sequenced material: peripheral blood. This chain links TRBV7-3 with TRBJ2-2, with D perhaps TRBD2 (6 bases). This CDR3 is CASSLMSRGATGELFF. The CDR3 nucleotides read TGTGCCAGCAGCTTAATGAGTCGCGGGGCCACCGGGGAGCTGTTTTTT.